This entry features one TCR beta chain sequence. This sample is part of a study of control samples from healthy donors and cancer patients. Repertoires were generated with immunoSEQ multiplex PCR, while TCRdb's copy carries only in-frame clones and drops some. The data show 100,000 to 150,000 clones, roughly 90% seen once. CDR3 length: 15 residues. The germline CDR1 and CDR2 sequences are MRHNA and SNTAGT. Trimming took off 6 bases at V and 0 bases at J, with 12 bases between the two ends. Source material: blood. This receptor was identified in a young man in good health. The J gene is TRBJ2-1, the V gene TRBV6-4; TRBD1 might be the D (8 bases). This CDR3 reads CASRAGTGSYNEQFF. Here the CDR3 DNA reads TGTGCCAGCAGAGCGGGGACAGGCTCCTACAATGAGCAGTTCTTC.